This T cell receptor beta chain derives from a study of control samples from healthy donors and cancer patients. There are 16 residues in the CDR3. The V end lost 4 bases, the J end lost 1 base, and 17 bases lay between the germline ends. Germline assignment: CDR1 SEHNR and CDR2 FQNEAQ (reference sequence). Some clones are missing from TCRdb's copy, which holds only in-frame ones; the method was immunoSEQ multiplex PCR. The data contain about 120,000 clones, roughly nine tenths of them seen just once; the ten biggest clones take up approximately 1.1%. V usage is TRBV7-9 and J usage is TRBJ2-7; D is possibly TRBD1 or TRBD2 (5 bases each). This receptor was obtained from a woman aged 45-59 years with colorectal cancer. Sequenced input: PBMCs. The CDR3 spells CASSYRGRDGSYEQYF. The CDR3 DNA is TGTGCCAGCAGCTACCGCGGTCGGGACGGGTCCTACGAGCAGTACTTC.